The 20 T cell receptor beta chains below come from one sample, sequenced in a study of radiotherapy plus CTLA-4 blockade in lung cancer. Clones were read by immunoSEQ multiplex PCR, and TCRdb kept only the in-frame ones, dropping some. Here the sample spans tens of thousands of clones, 70% to 80% being singletons. The sequencing here drew on peripheral blood, taken from a patient treated with radiotherapy plus ipilimumab. These receptors came from a human donor with non-small cell lung cancer who had a complete response to radiotherapy plus ipilimumab.

In this sample, this clone turned up once. The gene calls are TRBV29-1 and TRBJ1-6; D is undetermined. Trimming left V 5 bases short and J 8 bases short, with 16 bases between. Germline V CDR1 and CDR2: SQVTM, ANQGSEA. The CDR3 spans 14 residues. Written as DNA, the CDR3 is TGCAGCGTTAGGGTAAGCACGACGGATTCACCCCTCCACTTT. Translation gives CSVRVSTTDSPLHF.

The genes are TRBV5-4 and TRBJ1-4; the match to TRBD1 covers 7 bases. From germline, CDR1 is SGHNT and CDR2 YYREEE (reference sequence). The CDR3 contains 14 residues. Trimming at V came to 4 bases and at J to 7 bases, leaving 7 bases not matched to a gene. The CDR3 DNA follows: TGTGCCAGCAGCGGCCGGGACAGCGGTGAAAAACTGTTTTTT. Translated: CASSGRDSGEKLFF.

The chain uses TRBV7-9 and TRBJ1-1; D is perhaps TRBD1 (6 bases). The CDR3 spans 15 residues. V was shortened by 7 bases and J by 0 bases, with 15 bases between the two germline ends. CDR1 is SEHNR and CDR2 is FQNEAQ in the germline V gene (reference sequence). The CDR3 DNA reads TGTGCCAGCAACGCACAGGGAACCATGAACACTGAAGCTTTCTTT. Translation: CASNAQGTMNTEAFF.

V usage is TRBV6-1 and J usage is TRBJ1-5; tentative D call: TRBD1 (6 bases). The CDR3 extends over 15 amino acids. CDR1 and CDR2 (germline): MNHNS, SASEGT. The V end was cut by 8 bases, the J end by 2 bases, with 16 bases between. The CDR3 DNA reads TGTGCCAGCGGAGGACAGTTTTTTGGCAATCAGCCCCAGCATTTT. Protein sequence: CASGGQFFGNQPQHF.

This clone was counted a single time. The chain couples TRBV11-2 to TRBJ1-6; D not resolved. Trimming removed 5 bases from V and 0 bases from J, with 11 bases in between. CDR1 is SGHAT and CDR2 is FQNNGV in the germline V gene. The CDR3 runs to 16 residues. The CDR3 protein is CASSLTLSSYNSPLHF. Here the CDR3 DNA reads TGTGCCAGCAGCCTAACTTTAAGCTCCTATAATTCACCCCTCCACTTT. Based on the CDR3 plus reference TRBV11-2 and TRBJ1-6, the full variable domain is EAGVAQSPRYKIIEKRQSVAFWCNPISGHATLYWYQQILGQGPKLLIQFQNNGVVDDSQLPKDRFSAERLKGVDSTLKIQPAKLEDSAVYLCASSLTLSSYNSPLHFGNGTRLTVT.

The gene calls are TRBV30 and TRBJ1-5; D might be TRBD1 (6 bases). The germline V and J ends were trimmed by 1 base and 6 bases, with 19 bases remaining between them. From germline, CDR1 is GTSNPN and CDR2 SVGIG (reference sequence). This CDR3 region has 16 residues. For the CDR3, the DNA is TGTGCCTGGAGTGGACCCTCTGGACAGCGAGGTCAGCCCCAGCATTTT. It yields the protein CAWSGPSGQRGQPQHF.

J is TRBJ1-3 and V is TRBV5-4, with D unclear. The V and J ends lost 4 bases and 2 bases respectively, with 16 bases between them. Germline-derived CDR1 and CDR2 are SGHNT and YYREEE (reference sequence). The CDR3 length is 16 residues. CDR3 sequence (DNA): TGTGCCAGCAGCGCCAATTACGAGTCCCCTGGAAACACCATATATTTT. Protein sequence: CASSANYESPGNTIYF.

The chain employs TRBV14 and TRBJ2-3; a possible D gene is TRBD2 (6 bases). This CDR3 is built from 16 residues. The germline gives CDR1 SGHDN, CDR2 FVKESK. V lost 4 bases and J lost 6, with 20 bases in between. CDR3 protein: CASSPQRLVGGDTQYF. As DNA, the CDR3 is TGTGCCAGCAGCCCCCAAAGACTAGTAGGCGGGGATACGCAGTATTTT.

The chain links TRBV30 to TRBJ2-2; a possible D gene is TRBD1 (5 bases). CDR3 size: 15 residues. The V gene lost 1 base and the J gene lost 2 bases, with 11 bases spanning the gap. CDR1 is GTSNPN, CDR2 SVGIG, per germline (reference sequence). In DNA form, the CDR3 reads TGTGCCTGGAGTGGGGGCAGGGTAAACACCGGGGAGCTGTTTTTT. It specifies CAWSGGRVNTGELFF.

This clone has more than one count but fewer than ten. V is TRBV19 and J is TRBJ1-3; D not certain. V lost 6 bases and J lost 0, with 9 bases in between. The CDR3 has 14 amino acids. CDR1 and CDR2 (germline): LNHDA, SQIVND (reference sequence). CDR3 loop: CASSRLGSGNTIYF. The CDR3 coding sequence is TGTGCCAGTAGCCGCCTGGGCTCTGGAAACACCATATATTTT. The entire variable domain, with the rest obtained from reference TRBV19 and TRBJ1-3, is as follows: DGGITQSPKYLFRKEGQNVTLSCEQNLNHDAMYWYRQDPGQGLRLIYYSQIVNDFQKGDIAEGYSVSREKKESFPLTVTSAQKNPTAFYLCASSRLGSGNTIYFGEGSWLTVV.

This clone was seen at least ten times. The chain has TRBV15 and TRBJ2-1, with D tentatively TRBD1 or TRBD2 (5 bases each). V was cut by 5 bases and J by 8 bases, with 19 bases left in between. Germline CDR1 LNHNV, CDR2 YYDKDF (reference sequence). CDR3 length: 15 residues. CDR3 sequence (DNA): TGTGCCACCAGCGACTGGGGACCCAAGAGCCATGAGCAGTTCTTC. As protein: CATSDWGPKSHEQFF. The complete variable domain, with remaining parts taken from reference TRBV15 and TRBJ2-1, reads DAMVIQNPRYQVTQFGKPVTLSCSQTLNHNVMYWYQQKSSQAPKLLFHYYDKDFNNEADTPDNFQSRRPNTSFCFLDIRSPGLGDTAMYLCATSDWGPKSHEQFFGPGTRLTVL.

The CDR3 bases are TGCGCCAGCAGCCCAGTGGCGGGATGGGGGGATAGCAGCCTGGCCGGGGAGCTGTTTTTT. This gives the protein CASSPVAGWGDSSLAGELFF. The chain has TRBV4-3 and TRBJ2-2; tentatively, D is TRBD2 (6 bases). Germline lookup yields CDR1 LGHNA and CDR2 YSLEER. V was pared by 4 bases and J by 6 bases, with 30 bases between. The CDR3 length is 20 residues.

This clone is a singleton in its sample. The CDR3 region has the DNA TGTGCCAGCAGCCAAGAGGGGGTTGGCTATGGCTACACCTTC. Protein: CASSQEGVGYGYTF. The chain recombines TRBV14 with TRBJ1-2, with D tentatively TRBD1 (5 bases). Germline values: CDR1 SGHDN, CDR2 FVKESK. The CDR3 is 14 residues long. Trimming cost V 0 bases and J 4 bases, with 9 bases left between them.

This clone was detected once. The chain recombines TRBV29-1 with TRBJ2-1; D might be TRBD1 (5 bases). Germline values: CDR1 SQVTM, CDR2 ANQGSEA. The CDR3 is 14 residues long. Trimming left V 4 bases short and J 0 bases short, with 10 bases between. The CDR3 spells CSVVGASSYNEQFF. The CDR3 nucleotides read TGCAGCGTTGTTGGGGCGAGCTCCTACAATGAGCAGTTCTTC.

The chain recombines TRBV27 with TRBJ1-1; 9 nucleotides match TRBD1. V shed 6 bases and J 6 bases; nucleotides not matched to a gene: 11. The CDR3 consists of 15 residues. Germline V gene lookup returns CDR1 MNHEY and CDR2 SMNVEV (reference sequence). The CDR3, as DNA: TGTGCCAGCAGCCCTGTCCGGGACAGGGCATCTGAAGCTTTCTTT. Protein product: CASSPVRDRASEAFF.

The gene calls are TRBV10-3 and TRBJ2-6; D ambiguous. The CDR3 contains 14 residues. Trimming took 3 bases from V and 1 from J, leaving 4 bases between them. Germline V lookup: CDR1 ENHRY, CDR2 SYGVKD. CDR3 nucleotide sequence: TGTGCCATCAGTGATGGTTCTGGGGCCAACGTCCTGACTTTC. It codes for CAISDGSGANVLTF.

This sequence joins TRBV10-3 and TRBJ2-3; D is unclear. CDR1 and CDR2 (germline): ENHRY, SYGVKD. CDR3 length: 14 amino acids. V was shortened by 3 bases and J by 2 bases, with 9 bases between the two germline ends. The CDR3 is CAISDGGSTDTQYF. CDR3 DNA: TGTGCCATCAGTGACGGCGGATCCACAGATACGCAGTATTTT.

The rearrangement joins TRBV7-2 to TRBJ2-5, with 7 positions matching TRBD1. V shed 4 bases, J shed 5 bases, and the junction held 7 bases outside the gene matches. Germline CDR1 reads SGHTA; CDR2 reads FQGNSA. The CDR3 contains 14 residues. CDR3 coding DNA: TGTGCCAGCAGCTCGACAGGGCCCCGGGAGACCCAGTACTTC. Its protein is CASSSTGPRETQYF.

The chain links TRBV27 to TRBJ1-3; D not certain. With 4 bases removed from V and 5 bases from J, the gap between germline ends came to 6 bases. CDR3 length: 12 amino acids. Germline lookup yields CDR1 MNHEY and CDR2 SMNVEV (reference sequence). The CDR3 sequence: CASSWARNTIYF. Written as DNA, the CDR3 is TGTGCCAGCAGTTGGGCCCGAAACACCATATATTTT.

The V and J genes are TRBV27 and TRBJ1-1, with 8 bases that match TRBD1. This CDR3 region has 14 residues. The germline gives CDR1 MNHEY, CDR2 SMNVEV (reference sequence). The junction had 5 bases not matched to a gene; V was cut back by 4 bases and J by 4 bases. The CDR3 region has the DNA TGTGCCAGCAGTTATGCAACAGGGGGCACTGAAGCTTTCTTT. Encoded protein: CASSYATGGTEAFF.